Below are 14 T cell receptor beta chains sequenced from a single sample in a study of shared clonotypes between healthy human individuals. Here immunoSEQ multiplex PCR was the method, and the copy in TCRdb shows in-frame clones only, minus some. The profile covers about 560,000 clones, with around 78% appearing a single time and 12% taken by the ten largest. Sequenced: PBMCs. The receptors shown here come from a woman between 40 and 50 years old in good health. Some clones in this sample may be carry-over from other donors' samples.

As regards this clone: With a far larger clone one base away, a read error is the likely cause. V usage is TRBV5-6 and J usage is TRBJ2-5; D is unresolved. From germline, CDR1 is SGHDT and CDR2 YYEEEE. This CDR3 spans 13 amino acids. V lost 1 base to trimming and J lost 0 bases, with 4 bases between them. CDR3 residues: CASSLHNQETQYF. CDR3 coding DNA: TGTGCCAGCAGCTTGCACAACCAAGAGACCCAGTACTTC.

The V call is TRBV11-2, the J call TRBJ1-4, with D perhaps TRBD1 (5 bases). In germline, CDR1 is SGHAT, CDR2 FQNNGV. The V gene lost 5 bases and the J gene lost 7 bases, with 14 bases spanning the gap. CDR3 length: 14 amino acids. CDR3 amino acids: CASSKRDGLEKLFF. Here the CDR3 DNA reads TGTGCCAGCAGCAAACGGGACGGGCTTGAAAAACTGTTTTTT. Using reference TRBV11-2 and TRBJ1-4 for the parts outside the CDR3, the full variable domain is EAGVAQSPRYKIIEKRQSVAFWCNPISGHATLYWYQQILGQGPKLLIQFQNNGVVDDSQLPKDRFSAERLKGVDSTLKIQPAKLEDSAVYLCASSKRDGLEKLFFGSGTQLSVL.

This chain connects TRBV6-1 to TRBJ1-1; D remains unclear. This CDR3 spans 14 amino acids. Germline CDR1 reads MNHNS; CDR2 reads SASEGT. With 3 bases removed from V and 11 bases from J, the gap between germline ends came to 19 bases. CDR3 loop: CASSDGPRTLGAFF. The CDR3 DNA sequence: TGTGCCAGCAGTGATGGACCCCGGACTCTTGGGGCTTTCTTT.

Comment on this clone: A read error may be the cause here, since a much bigger clone is one base away. The chain has TRBV6-5 and TRBJ2-7; 8 nucleotides agree with TRBD2. CDR3 length: 15 residues. Germline CDR1 reads MNHEY; CDR2 reads SVGAGI. The CDR3 DNA reads TGTACCAGCAGTTACTCTGCGGGAGGTTCGGACGAGCAGTACTTC. Its translation is CTSSYSAGGSDEQYF.

V is TRBV5-1 and J is TRBJ2-1; D possibly corresponds to TRBD1 (5 bases). V was trimmed by 4 bases and J by 5 bases, leaving 13 bases between them. The length of the CDR3 is 14 residues. Germline-derived CDR1 and CDR2 are SGHRS and YFSETQ. The CDR3 loop reads CASSTQGRDNEQFF. The CDR3 DNA reads as TGCGCCAGCAGCACCCAGGGAAGGGACAATGAGCAGTTCTTC.

This chain uses TRBV2 with TRBJ1-5, with D tentatively TRBD1 (5 bases). The ends were cut back, 3 bases at V and 6 bases at J, with 9 bases in the middle. Germline loops: CDR1 SNHLY, CDR2 FYNNEI. CDR3 length: 13 amino acids. The DNA for the CDR3 is TGTGCCAGCAGTGACGCAGGGACTCAGCCCCAGCATTTT. It specifies CASSDAGTQPQHF.

This clone occurred once. This chain uses TRBV6-6 with TRBJ2-3; 8 bases align to TRBD1. J gave up 4 bases and V 2 bases, and 5 bases lay outside the gene matches. The CDR3 loop spans 15 amino acids. Germline V CDR1 and CDR2: MNHNY, SVGAGI (reference sequence). The CDR3, as DNA: TGTGCCAGCAGTTACGGGGCACAGGGGGCAGATACGCAGTATTTT. It encodes CASSYGAQGADTQYF.

This rearrangement joins TRBV18 to TRBJ2-1; the match to TRBD2 covers 9 bases. Per germline, CDR1 KGHSH and CDR2 LQKENI. The CDR3 consists of 15 residues. J was trimmed by 2 bases and V by 4 bases; bases with no gene match: 3. As DNA, the CDR3 is TGTGCCAGCTCACGGGGCGGGAGGGCCTACAATGAGCAGTTCTTC. It codes for CASSRGGRAYNEQFF.

This clone has a handful of counts. The genes are TRBV19 and TRBJ1-1; 9 nucleotides agree with TRBD1. The CDR3 runs to 14 residues. Unmatched junction bases numbered 6, after V lost 9 bases and J lost 1 base. The germline V gene encodes CDR1 LNHDA and CDR2 SQIVND (reference sequence). The chain's CDR3 is CASRQGVTNTEAFF. CDR3 DNA: TGTGCCAGCCGACAGGGGGTGACGAACACTGAAGCTTTCTTT.

The CDR3 here is CASSEGTREANYGYTF. In DNA, the CDR3 is TGTGCCAGCAGTGAAGGCACCAGGGAGGCTAACTATGGCTACACCTTC. The chain combines TRBV6-1 with TRBJ1-2, with a weak D call TRBD1 (5 bases). CDR3 length: 16 amino acids. V was cut by 1 base and J by 0 bases, with 12 bases left in between. Germline-derived CDR1 and CDR2 are MNHNS and SASEGT.

The chain uses TRBV5-4 and TRBJ2-7; D is uncertain. The CDR3 runs to 15 residues. The V gene lost 4 bases and the J gene lost 0 bases, with 14 bases spanning the gap. Germline V gene lookup returns CDR1 SGHNT and CDR2 YYREEE (reference sequence). The CDR3 bases are TGTGCCAGCAGCCGAAGCGAGTCCTCCTCCTACGAGCAGTACTTC. Protein sequence: CASSRSESSSYEQYF.

This sequence joins TRBV30 and TRBJ2-1; TRBD2 is a possible D gene (5 bases). Trimming stripped 3 bases from V and 0 bases from J, with 15 bases between. CDR1 is GTSNPN, CDR2 SVGIG, per germline (reference sequence). This CDR3 region has 16 residues. CDR3 residues: CAWSTPGFSSYNEQFF. In DNA, the CDR3 is TGTGCCTGGAGCACGCCGGGGTTTAGCTCCTACAATGAGCAGTTCTTC.

This chain connects TRBV6-1 to TRBJ2-5; 10 nucleotides agree with TRBD1. The CDR3 is made up of 15 amino acids. Germline CDR1 MNHNS, CDR2 SASEGT. Unmatched junction bases numbered 7, after V lost 7 bases and J lost 2 bases. CDR3: CASKTLDRGQETQYF. As DNA, the CDR3 is TGTGCCAGCAAGACCCTGGACAGGGGGCAAGAGACCCAGTACTTC.

The chain links TRBV14 to TRBJ2-1; TRBD1 matches 7 bases. V shed 4 bases, J shed 6 bases, and the junction held 9 bases outside the gene matches. Germline CDR1 is SGHDN and CDR2 is FVKESK. This CDR3 is 15 amino acids long. In nucleotides, the CDR3 is TGTGCCAGCAGCCGATACAGGGGTTGGAGCAATGAGCAGTTCTTC. Amino acids: CASSRYRGWSNEQFF.